These 30 T cell receptor beta chains originate from one sample sequenced in a study of vaccination and CD4 T cells after COVID-19. Treatment: 10-day PBMC culture with coronavirus spike peptide pools or control peptides (ViraFEST assay). These TCRs are of unknown antigen specificity. CD4+ T cells that had been cultured provided DNA sequenced with the Oncomine TCR Beta short-read assay. From the PCR reads, TCRdb called clonotypes with MiXCR, one entry per CDR3 protein. Found here are approximately 14,000 distinct CDR3 sequences, 50% to 55% of them singletons; the top ten hold 7.5% to 9%. The specimen was CD4+ T cells from blood, cultured in vitro. The origin of the receptors is a human donor who had recovered from COVID-19.

The chain recombines TRBV19 with TRBJ1-1, with unresolved D. CDR1 is LNHDA and CDR2 is SQIVND in the germline V gene (reference sequence). Trimming removed 3 bases at V and 6 bases at J, with 8 bases between. CDR3 length: 12 residues. The CDR3 region has the DNA TGTGCCAGTAGTATGCGGGCAGCTGAAGCTTTCTTT. This sequence encodes CASSMRAAEAFF.

CDR3 sequence reads: CASSQQPGQGLYF. The CDR3 DNA follows: TGTGCCAGCAGCCAACAACCAGGGCAGGGCCTGTACTTC. The J gene is TRBJ2-7, the V gene TRBV7-9; TRBD1 is a possible D gene (5 bases). V was trimmed by 5 bases and J by 12 bases, leaving 20 bases between them. The CDR3 covers 13 residues. Germline assignment: CDR1 SEHNR and CDR2 FQNEAQ (reference sequence).

The chain combines TRBV6-2 or TRBV6-3 with TRBJ2-3; D gene ambiguous. This CDR3 has 15 residues. Germline V gene lookup returns CDR1 MNHEY and CDR2 SVGEGT. V was pared by 2 bases and J by 2 bases, with 11 bases between. The CDR3 is CASSYLTPDTDTQYF. CDR3 DNA: TGTGCCAGCAGTTACCTTACTCCCGACACAGATACGCAGTATTTT.

The chain combines TRBV27 with TRBJ2-7; D is unclear. CDR1 MNHEY and CDR2 SMNVEV come from the germline V gene (reference sequence). The CDR3 has 15 amino acids. Trimming left V 3 bases short and J 3 bases short, with 15 bases between. The CDR3 sequence: CASSFLPGENYEQYF. The CDR3 nucleotides are TGTGCCAGCAGTTTTCTTCCGGGCGAGAACTACGAGCAGTACTTC.

The chain recombines TRBV6-1 with TRBJ1-1, with a weak D call TRBD1 (5 bases). V gave up 6 bases and J gave up 3 bases, with 17 bases separating them. Germline V CDR1 and CDR2: MNHNS, SASEGT. The CDR3 extends over 15 amino acids. The CDR3 reads CASRINSRADTEAFF. The CDR3 coding sequence is TGTGCCAGCAGGATAAACAGCAGGGCTGACACTGAAGCTTTCTTT.

This clonotype was observed a handful of times. J is TRBJ2-5 and V is TRBV12-3 or TRBV12-4, with 7 bases identical to TRBD1. The CDR3 covers 15 residues. The V and J ends lost 3 bases and 3 bases, in that order; junction bases with no gene match: 7. CDR3 DNA sequence: TGTGCCAGCAGTTTTGGTGTGACAGGGAAAGAGACCCAGTACTTC. It specifies CASSFGVTGKETQYF.

The genes are TRBV20-1 and TRBJ1-2; the match to TRBD1 covers 8 bases. Germline loops: CDR1 DFQATT, CDR2 SNEGSKA (reference sequence). CDR3 length equals 12 residues. CDR3 sequence (DNA): TGCAGCAGCAGGGGGCTCGTCTATGGCTACACCTTC. This translates into CSSRGLVYGYTF.

V usage is TRBV6-1 and J usage is TRBJ1-5; D gene unclear. This CDR3 is 14 amino acids long. Per the germline V gene, CDR1 is MNHNS and CDR2 is SASEGT. V shed 5 bases and J shed 3 bases, with 11 bases lying between them. CDR3 sequence: CASSPVGFNQPQHF. The CDR3 nucleotides read TGTGCCAGCAGTCCGGTCGGTTTCAATCAGCCCCAGCATTTT.

V usage is TRBV11-3 and J usage is TRBJ2-5; 13 bases match TRBD2. Germline V gene data show CDR1 as SGHNT and CDR2 as YENEEA. The CDR3 consists of 17 residues. J gave up 5 bases and V 5 bases, and 11 bases lay outside the gene matches. The CDR3 sequence: CASSRGTSGRALETQYF. The DNA for the CDR3 is TGTGCCAGCAGCCGCGGAACTAGCGGGAGGGCCCTGGAGACCCAGTACTTC.

The chain uses TRBV12-3 or TRBV12-4 and TRBJ2-3; weak D call: TRBD2 (6 bases). This CDR3 is built from 14 residues. Between the trimmed V and J ends, which lost 6 bases and 3 bases, there was a span of 13 bases. CDR3 loop: CASRPAGGTDTQYF. The CDR3 bases are TGTGCCAGCAGACCGGCAGGAGGGACAGATACGCAGTATTTT.

This clonotype showed up just a few times. The chain links TRBV7-2 to TRBJ1-1; D gene unclear. V lost 6 bases, J lost 3 bases, and 11 bases lay in between. In germline, CDR1 is SGHTA, CDR2 FQGNSA. CDR3 length equals 13 residues. Here the CDR3 DNA reads TGTGCCAGCAGTACGGGTTGGGACACTGAAGCTTTCTTT. It translates to CASSTGWDTEAFF.

The V call is TRBV10-3, the J call TRBJ2-1; 9 bases map to TRBD2. CDR3 size: 15 residues. J lost 15 bases, V lost 4 bases, and 16 bases had no gene match. Germline assignment: CDR1 ENHRY and CDR2 SYGVKD. CDR3 in amino acids: CAISGRLGVAGVLFF. The CDR3 DNA is TGTGCCATCAGTGGCAGGTTGGGGGTAGCGGGAGTTTTGTTCTTC.

The chain employs TRBV5-1 and TRBJ2-5, with D perhaps TRBD1 or TRBD2 (5 bases each). The CDR3 has 15 amino acids. CDR1 SGHRS and CDR2 YFSETQ come from the germline V gene. V shed 2 bases and J shed 5 bases, with 16 bases lying between them. CDR3 region: CASSFGSGAGETQYF. CDR3 bases: TGCGCCAGCAGCTTTGGGTCCGGGGCCGGGGAGACCCAGTACTTC.

The chain employs TRBV24-1 and TRBJ2-3, with 7 bases that match TRBD1. The CDR3 covers 17 residues. Looked up from germline, CDR1 is KGHDR and CDR2 is SFDVKD. The ends lost 3 bases at V and 0 bases at J; junction bases unmatched: 8. The CDR3 here is CATSDPYGTESTDTQYF. Here the CDR3 DNA reads TGTGCCACCAGTGATCCCTACGGGACAGAAAGCACAGATACGCAGTATTTT.

The genes are TRBV18 and TRBJ2-7; 9 nucleotides match TRBD2. V lost 3 bases to trimming and J lost 1 base; unmatched junction nucleotides: 4. This CDR3 region has 15 residues. The V gene's germline CDR1 is KGHSH and CDR2 LQKENI. CDR3 loop: CASSPGLAPSYEQYF. CDR3 coding DNA: TGTGCCAGCTCACCGGGACTAGCTCCTTCCTACGAGCAGTACTTC.

This clonotype was seen a handful of times. The genes are TRBV20-1 and TRBJ1-5; D remains ambiguous. The CDR3 has 13 residues. CDR1 and CDR2 (germline): DFQATT, SNEGSKA (reference sequence). The germline V and J ends were trimmed by 5 bases and 5 bases, with 13 bases remaining between them. CDR3 coding DNA: TGCAGTGCTGCAACGACGGGAGATCAGCCCCAGCATTTT. The encoded protein is CSAATTGDQPQHF.

This chain joins TRBV30 and TRBJ2-5; D ambiguous. Germline V gene sequence: CDR1 GTSNPN, CDR2 SVGIG (reference sequence). The V and J ends lost 1 base and 9 bases respectively, with 6 bases between them. The CDR3 is 10 amino acids. In nucleotides, the CDR3 is TGTGCCTGGAGTGAATCGGCCCAGTACTTC. It codes for CAWSESAQYF.

This chain uses TRBV20-1 with TRBJ1-4; D possibly corresponds to TRBD1 (5 bases). Germline CDR1 reads DFQATT; CDR2 reads SNEGSKA (reference sequence). Trimming cost V 0 bases and J 4 bases, with 15 bases left between them. This CDR3 comprises 16 residues. In nucleotides, the CDR3 is TGCAGTGCTAGAGATCTCCCGGGAAGGGGTAATGAAAAACTGTTTTTT. It specifies CSARDLPGRGNEKLFF.

This clonotype was observed a single time. The V call is TRBV7-2, the J call TRBJ2-2; possible D gene TRBD2, 6 bases. The V end lost 5 bases, the J end lost 8 bases, and 15 bases lay between the germline ends. Germline lookup yields CDR1 SGHTA and CDR2 FQGNSA. CDR3 length: 14 amino acids. The CDR3 coding sequence is TGTGCCAGCAGCACTAGTCACCGGGAGGGGGAGCTGTTTTTT. Translation: CASSTSHREGELFF.

This chain connects TRBV30 to TRBJ1-5, with TRBD1 as a possible D gene (5 bases). Germline CDR1 is GTSNPN and CDR2 is SVGIG (reference sequence). The CDR3 consists of 13 residues. V was trimmed by 2 bases and J by 6 bases, leaving 11 bases between them. As DNA, the CDR3 is TGTGCCTGGAGTAACGGGGACGGTCAGCCCCAGCATTTT. Protein: CAWSNGDGQPQHF.

By sample fraction, this clonotype is large (0.1 to 1%). The J gene is TRBJ1-5, the V gene TRBV19; D perhaps matches TRBD1 (5 bases). The V gene lost 5 bases and the J gene lost 8 bases, with 10 bases spanning the gap. There are 12 residues in the CDR3. Germline V CDR1 and CDR2: LNHDA, SQIVND (reference sequence). Here the CDR3 reads CASSAGIEPQHF. In DNA, the CDR3 is TGTGCCAGTAGTGCAGGGATCGAGCCCCAGCATTTT.

The chain has TRBV11-2 and TRBJ1-1; D might be TRBD1 (5 bases). The CDR3 sequence is 14 residues long. Trimming left V 2 bases short and J 1 base short, with 8 bases between. Germline CDR1 SGHAT, CDR2 FQNNGV. For the CDR3, the DNA is TGTGCCAGCAGCTTATGGCAGGGGAACACTGAAGCTTTCTTT. It is translated as CASSLWQGNTEAFF.

V usage is TRBV7-9 and J usage is TRBJ1-6; unclear D gene. CDR1 is SEHNR and CDR2 is FQNEAQ in the germline V gene (reference sequence). V shed 7 bases and J shed 6 bases, with 10 bases lying between them. The CDR3 is 13 residues long. The CDR3 region has the DNA TGTGCCAGCACCCTAGAGGCTAATTCACCCCTCCACTTT. It encodes CASTLEANSPLHF.

The chain employs TRBV24-1 and TRBJ2-5; D remains unclear. V dropped 0 bases and J dropped 3 bases, with 10 bases sitting between them. The CDR3 has 15 residues. CDR1 is KGHDR and CDR2 is SFDVKD in the germline V gene. The DNA of the CDR3 is TGTGCCACCAGTGATTTGCCGGGCAGAGAAGAGACCCAGTACTTC. Translating gives CATSDLPGREETQYF.

The chain couples TRBV6-2 or TRBV6-3 to TRBJ1-2, with D unclear. There are 12 residues in the CDR3. The V end was cut by 6 bases, the J end by 4 bases, with 9 bases between. Looked up from germline, CDR1 is MNHEY and CDR2 is SVGEGT. The CDR3 loop reads CASSPIRYGYTF. In nucleotides, the CDR3 is TGTGCCAGCAGCCCAATACGCTATGGCTACACCTTC.

This chain links TRBV6-1 with TRBJ2-3; D might be TRBD2 (7 bases). Deletions cut 10 bases from V and 0 bases from J, with 14 bases between. Germline values: CDR1 MNHNS, CDR2 SASEGT. CDR3 length: 14 amino acids. For the CDR3, the DNA is TGTGCCACGGGGGGCGCGGGGAGCACAGATACGCAGTATTTT. Encoded protein: CATGGAGSTDTQYF.

Of note for this clonotype: A read error may produce the germline difference seen at one junction end. J is TRBJ1-5 and V is TRBV6-1; D not certain. Germline V gene data show CDR1 as MNHNS and CDR2 as SASEGT. There are 15 residues in the CDR3. The CDR3: CASREGYYSNQPQHF. In DNA, the CDR3 is TGTGCCAGCAGAGAAGGATATTATAGCAATCAGCCCCAGCATTTT.

This clonotype was counted between two and nine times. The chain couples TRBV10-3 to TRBJ2-3; tentative D call: TRBD2 (5 bases). Germline lookup yields CDR1 ENHRY and CDR2 SYGVKD. Trimming took 2 bases from V and 3 from J, leaving 12 bases between them. The CDR3 runs 15 residues. The CDR3 DNA is TGTGCCATCAGTGAGAGGGCCCGAGGGACAGATACGCAGTATTTT. Amino acids: CAISERARGTDTQYF.

The gene calls are TRBV28 and TRBJ2-7; 13 bases line up with TRBD2. CDR1 and CDR2 from the germline V gene are MDHEN and SYDVKM. V was pared by 4 bases and J by 2 bases, with 8 bases of the junction left unmatched. The CDR3 has 17 residues. The CDR3 is CASSWTSGRGRAYEQYF. CDR3 DNA sequence: TGTGCCAGCAGTTGGACTAGCGGGAGAGGTAGGGCCTACGAGCAGTACTTC.

J is TRBJ1-5 and V is TRBV18, with D perhaps matching TRBD1 (5 bases). The CDR3 is 13 amino acids. Germline V CDR1 and CDR2: KGHSH, LQKENI. Trimming left V 1 base short and J 4 bases short, with 5 bases between. The CDR3, as DNA: TGTGCCAGCTCACCACAGGGGAATCAGCCCCAGCATTTT. Its protein is CASSPQGNQPQHF.